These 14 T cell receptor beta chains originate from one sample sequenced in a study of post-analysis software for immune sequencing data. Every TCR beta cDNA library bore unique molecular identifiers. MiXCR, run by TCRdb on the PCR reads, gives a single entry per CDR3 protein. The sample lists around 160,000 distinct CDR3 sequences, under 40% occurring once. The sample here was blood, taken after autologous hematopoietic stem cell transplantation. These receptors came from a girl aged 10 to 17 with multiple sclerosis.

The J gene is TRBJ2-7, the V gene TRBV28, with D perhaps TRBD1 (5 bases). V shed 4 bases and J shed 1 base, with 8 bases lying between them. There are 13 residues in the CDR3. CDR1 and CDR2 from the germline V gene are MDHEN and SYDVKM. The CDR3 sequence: CASSWQGSYEQYF. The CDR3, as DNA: TGTGCCAGCAGTTGGCAGGGATCCTACGAGCAGTACTTC.

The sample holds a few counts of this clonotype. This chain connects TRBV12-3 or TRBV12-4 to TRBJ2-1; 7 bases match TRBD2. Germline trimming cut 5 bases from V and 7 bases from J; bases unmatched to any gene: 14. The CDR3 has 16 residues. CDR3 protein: CASSPVGGGMWNEQFF. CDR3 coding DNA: TGTGCCAGCAGTCCTGTTGGGGGGGGGATGTGGAATGAGCAGTTCTTC.

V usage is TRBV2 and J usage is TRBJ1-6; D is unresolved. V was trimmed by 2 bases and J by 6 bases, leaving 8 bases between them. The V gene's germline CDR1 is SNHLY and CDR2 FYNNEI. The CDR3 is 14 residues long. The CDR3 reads CASSERTLNSPLHF. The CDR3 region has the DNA TGTGCCAGCAGTGAACGAACCCTTAATTCACCCCTCCACTTT. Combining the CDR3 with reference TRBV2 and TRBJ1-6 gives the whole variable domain EPEVTQTPSHQVTQMGQEVILRCVPISNHLYFYWYRQILGQKVEFLVSFYNNEISEKSEIFDDQFSVERPDGSNFTLKIRSTKLEDSAMYFCASSERTLNSPLHFGNGTRLTVT.

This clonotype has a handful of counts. The CDR3 loop reads CASSLAPTSGSPRNYNEQFF. The CDR3, as DNA: TGTGCCAGCAGCTTGGCCCCCACTAGCGGGAGCCCCCGGAACTACAATGAGCAGTTCTTC. The rearrangement links TRBV5-6 to TRBJ2-1; 11 nucleotides match TRBD2. CDR1 is SGHDT and CDR2 is YYEEEE in the germline V gene. The CDR3 sequence is 20 residues long. The J segment lost 3 bases and the V segment lost 0 bases, leaving 14 bases of the junction unmatched.

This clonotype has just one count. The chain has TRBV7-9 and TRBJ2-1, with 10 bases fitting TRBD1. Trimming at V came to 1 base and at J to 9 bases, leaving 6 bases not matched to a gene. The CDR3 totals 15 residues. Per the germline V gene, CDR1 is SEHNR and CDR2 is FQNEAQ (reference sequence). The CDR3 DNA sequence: TGTGCCAGCAGCTTAGGGACAGGGGGATTGGGTGAGCAGTTCTTC. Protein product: CASSLGTGGLGEQFF.

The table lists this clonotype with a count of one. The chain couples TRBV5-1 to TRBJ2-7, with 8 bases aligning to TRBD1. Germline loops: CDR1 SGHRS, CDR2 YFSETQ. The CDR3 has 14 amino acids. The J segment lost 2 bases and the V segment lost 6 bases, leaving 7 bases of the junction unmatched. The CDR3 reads CASTPGQEAYEQYF. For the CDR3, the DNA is TGCGCCAGCACCCCGGGACAGGAAGCCTACGAGCAGTACTTC.

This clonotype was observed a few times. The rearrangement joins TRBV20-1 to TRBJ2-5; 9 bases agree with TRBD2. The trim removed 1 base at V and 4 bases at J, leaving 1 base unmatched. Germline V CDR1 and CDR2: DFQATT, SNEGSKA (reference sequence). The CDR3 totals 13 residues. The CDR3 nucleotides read TGCAGTGCTAGAGGCGGGAGGGGAGAGACCCAGTACTTC. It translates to CSARGGRGETQYF.

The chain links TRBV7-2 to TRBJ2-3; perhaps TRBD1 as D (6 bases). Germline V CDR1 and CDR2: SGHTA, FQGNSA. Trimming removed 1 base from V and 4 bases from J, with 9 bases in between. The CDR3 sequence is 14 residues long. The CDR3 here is CASSLVAGADTQYF. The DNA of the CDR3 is TGTGCCAGCAGCTTAGTCGCAGGGGCAGATACGCAGTATTTT.

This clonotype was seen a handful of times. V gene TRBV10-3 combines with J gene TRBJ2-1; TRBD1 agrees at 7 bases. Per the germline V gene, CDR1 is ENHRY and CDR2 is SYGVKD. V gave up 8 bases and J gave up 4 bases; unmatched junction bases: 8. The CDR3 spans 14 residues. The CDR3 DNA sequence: TGTGCCATCTCTCCGGGACAGAATTACAATGAGCAGTTCTTC. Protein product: CAISPGQNYNEQFF.

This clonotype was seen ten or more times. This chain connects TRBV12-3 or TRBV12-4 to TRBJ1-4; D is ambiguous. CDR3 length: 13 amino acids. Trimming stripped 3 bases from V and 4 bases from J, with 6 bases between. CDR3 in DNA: TGTGCCAGCAGTTTGACAAATAATGAAAAACTGTTTTTT. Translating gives CASSLTNNEKLFF.

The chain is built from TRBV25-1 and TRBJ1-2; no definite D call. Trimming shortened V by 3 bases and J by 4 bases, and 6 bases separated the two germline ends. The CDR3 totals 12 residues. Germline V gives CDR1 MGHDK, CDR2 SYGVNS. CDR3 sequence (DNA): TGTGCCAGCAGTGACAGACCCTATGGCTACACCTTC. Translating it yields CASSDRPYGYTF.

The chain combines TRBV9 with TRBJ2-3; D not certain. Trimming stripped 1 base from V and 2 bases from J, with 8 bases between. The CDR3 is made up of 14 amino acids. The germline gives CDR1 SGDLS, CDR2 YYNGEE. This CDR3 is CASSVLGFTDTQYF. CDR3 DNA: TGTGCCAGCAGCGTACTCGGATTCACAGATACGCAGTATTTT.

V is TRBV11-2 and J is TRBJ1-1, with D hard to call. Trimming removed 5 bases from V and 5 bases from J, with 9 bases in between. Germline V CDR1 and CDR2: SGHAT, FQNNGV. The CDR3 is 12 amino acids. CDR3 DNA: TGTGCCAGCAGCCCCCTGCGAACTGAAGCTTTCTTT. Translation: CASSPLRTEAFF.

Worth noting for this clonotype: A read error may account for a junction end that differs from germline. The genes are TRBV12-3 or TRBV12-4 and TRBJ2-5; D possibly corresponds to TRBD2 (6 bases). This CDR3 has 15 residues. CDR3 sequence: CATSRTTQAEETQYF. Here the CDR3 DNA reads TGTGCCACCAGTAGGACTACCCAGGCGGAAGAGACCCAGTACTTC.